Below are 8 T cell receptor beta chains sequenced from a single sample in a study of T-cell memory formation after mild COVID-19. MiXCR, run by TCRdb on the 5' RACE reads, gives a single entry per CDR3 protein. The sample yields nearly 200,000 distinct CDR3 sequences, around 20% seen once. The sequenced sample consisted of PBMCs or a T cell subset sorted from them (not recorded which). The receptors were sampled from an adult woman who had mild COVID-19 (a few samples of this study predate the infection). Cell type and time point are not known.

This clonotype was found a few times. This chain connects TRBV3-1 to TRBJ2-7; 7 positions match TRBD1. Germline V gene data show CDR1 as LGHDT and CDR2 as YNNKEL (reference sequence). The CDR3 covers 14 residues. With 0 bases clipped from V and 1 base from J, the junction kept 0 bases outside the gene matches. The CDR3: CASSQEDRSYEQYF. The CDR3 DNA is TGTGCCAGCAGCCAAGAGGACAGGTCCTACGAGCAGTACTTC.

This chain connects TRBV5-1 to TRBJ2-7; 9 nucleotides match TRBD2. Looked up from germline, CDR1 is SGHRS and CDR2 is YFSETQ. Trimming cost V 4 bases and J 5 bases; bases outside gene matches: 13. The CDR3 has 16 residues. The CDR3 loop reads CASSPEGSRGGNEQYF. CDR3 nucleotides: TGCGCCAGCAGCCCGGAGGGGTCGCGGGGGGGCAACGAGCAGTACTTC.

This clonotype occurred a few times. The chain couples TRBV15 to TRBJ1-2, with TRBD1 as a possible D gene (6 bases). The CDR3 is 17 amino acids. Between the trimmed V and J ends, which lost 5 bases and 9 bases, there was a span of 28 bases. From germline, CDR1 is LNHNV and CDR2 YYDKDF (reference sequence). The CDR3, as DNA: TGTGCCACCAGCGATCCGGGACACCTTAAACGCTATATCAGCTACACCTTC. This translates into CATSDPGHLKRYISYTF. Filled out from reference TRBV15 and TRBJ1-2, the complete variable domain reads DAMVIQNPRYQVTQFGKPVTLSCSQTLNHNVMYWYQQKSSQAPKLLFHYYDKDFNNEADTPDNFQSRRPNTSFCFLDIRSPGLGDTAMYLCATSDPGHLKRYISYTFGSGTRLTVV.

The rearrangement links TRBV12-3 or TRBV12-4 to TRBJ1-3; D is unresolved. The length of the CDR3 is 11 residues. V was shortened by 7 bases and J by 6 bases, with 7 bases between the two germline ends. CDR3 region: CASTPKNTIYF. Here the CDR3 DNA reads TGTGCCAGCACGCCGAAAAACACCATATATTTT.

This clonotype occurred a few times. The chain couples TRBV5-1 to TRBJ1-4; perhaps TRBD1 as D (5 bases). Trimming shortened V by 6 bases and J by 13 bases, and 22 bases separated the two germline ends. CDR3 length equals 14 residues. Germline V CDR1 and CDR2: SGHRS, YFSETQ. The DNA of the CDR3 is TGCGCCAGCACTTTACGGGACCCCTCCGAGACACTGTTTTTT. As protein: CASTLRDPSETLFF.

In this sample, this clonotype turned up a few times. The chain couples TRBV5-1 to TRBJ2-1, with 12 bases that match TRBD2. Losses at the gene ends were 1 base for V and 5 bases for J; bases not matched to a gene: 1. Germline-derived CDR1 and CDR2 are SGHRS and YFSETQ. The CDR3 length is 15 residues. The CDR3 DNA is TGCGCCAGCAGCTTGCGGACTAGCGGGGACAATGAGCAGTTCTTC. This sequence encodes CASSLRTSGDNEQFF.

This chain uses TRBV12-3 or TRBV12-4 with TRBJ2-3; 11 bases are shared with TRBD1. The CDR3 covers 16 residues. V lost 6 bases to trimming and J lost 1 base; unmatched junction nucleotides: 6. CDR3 amino acids: CASSRDRGFRTDTQYF. The CDR3 DNA is TGTGCCAGCAGCCGGGACAGGGGGTTTCGCACAGATACGCAGTATTTT.

The table lists this clonotype with a few counts. V is TRBV30 and J is TRBJ2-2, with D perhaps TRBD1 (6 bases). The CDR3 extends over 14 amino acids. Trimming took off 7 bases at V and 1 base at J, with 13 bases between the two ends. Per the germline V gene, CDR1 is GTSNPN and CDR2 is SVGIG (reference sequence). The CDR3 here is CASYPDRNTGELFF. The CDR3 nucleotides read TGTGCCTCTTACCCGGACAGGAACACCGGGGAGCTGTTTTTT.